These 19 T cell receptor beta chains were all obtained from the same sample, sequenced in a study of cytomegalovirus exposure and HLA in healthy donors. The PCR ran on 60 Vbeta and 13 Jbeta primers. Repertoires were generated with immunoSEQ multiplex PCR, while TCRdb's copy carries only in-frame clones and drops some. The table lists about 91,000 clones. The material sequenced was PBMCs. These TCRs come from a woman in her twenties or thirties in good health and CMV-seronegative.

The rearrangement links TRBV5-1 to TRBJ2-3; TRBD1 agrees at 8 bases. The CDR3 loop spans 16 amino acids. The germline CDR1 and CDR2 sequences are SGHRS and YFSETQ. The trim removed 4 bases at V and 0 bases at J, leaving 7 bases unmatched. This CDR3 reads CASSPGQGPSTDTQYF. DNA for the CDR3: TGCGCCAGCAGCCCCGGACAGGGCCCCAGCACAGATACGCAGTATTTT. The variable domain in full, completed from reference TRBV5-1 and TRBJ2-3, reads KAGVTQTPRYLIKTRGQQVTLSCSPISGHRSVSWYQQTPGQGLQFLFEYFSETQRNKGNFPGRFSGRQFSNSRSEMNVSTLELGDSALYLCASSPGQGPSTDTQYFGPGTRLTVL.

The rearrangement uses TRBV27 and TRBJ1-2; a weak D match, TRBD1 (5 bases). CDR3 size: 12 residues. Deletions cut 4 bases from V and 4 bases from J, with 7 bases between. Germline V gives CDR1 MNHEY, CDR2 SMNVEV (reference sequence). The CDR3: CASSSGFYGYTF. The CDR3 DNA follows: TGTGCCAGCAGTTCAGGGTTCTATGGCTACACCTTC.

The chain joins TRBV7-3 to TRBJ1-6; 8 bases match TRBD1. The CDR3 is 15 residues long. CDR1 and CDR2 (germline): SGHTA, FQGTGA. V gave up 4 bases and J gave up 2 bases; unmatched junction bases: 1. This chain's CDR3 is CASSSQGAYNSPLHF. DNA of the CDR3: TGTGCCAGCAGCTCACAGGGGGCCTATAATTCACCCCTCCACTTT.

This chain links TRBV7-6 with TRBJ2-6; 7 nucleotides align to TRBD1. With 5 bases clipped from V and 0 bases from J, the junction kept 10 bases outside the gene matches. Germline V lookup: CDR1 SGHVS, CDR2 FNYEAQ. This CDR3 is 18 amino acids long. The CDR3 protein is CASSPYTGAISGANVLTF. As DNA, the CDR3 is TGTGCCAGCAGCCCTTATACAGGGGCGATCTCTGGGGCCAACGTCCTGACTTTC.

The genes are TRBV10-2 and TRBJ2-3; 10 bases agree with TRBD2. CDR1 WSHSY and CDR2 SAAADI come from the germline V gene. The CDR3 consists of 14 residues. The V gene end was trimmed by 7 bases and the J gene end by 4 bases; junction bases not matched to a gene: 5. The DNA of the CDR3 is TGCGCCAGCACAACTAGCGGGGTATCAGATACGCAGTATTTT. It specifies CASTTSGVSDTQYF.

The rearrangement joins TRBV2 to TRBJ2-1; 8 bases line up with TRBD2. This CDR3 region has 14 residues. V gave up 3 bases and J gave up 2 bases; unmatched junction bases: 0. Germline lookup yields CDR1 SNHLY and CDR2 FYNNEI. The CDR3: CASSERGAYNEQFF. The CDR3 DNA sequence: TGTGCCAGCAGTGAGCGGGGGGCCTACAATGAGCAGTTCTTC.

V is TRBV19 and J is TRBJ1-5; 8 nucleotides match TRBD1. Germline CDR1 reads LNHDA; CDR2 reads SQIVND (reference sequence). Trimming removed 0 bases from V and 5 bases from J; junction bases left unmatched: 3. The CDR3 extends over 15 amino acids. This CDR3 reads CASSIDRGQDQPQHF. CDR3 DNA sequence: TGTGCCAGTAGTATAGACCGGGGACAGGATCAGCCCCAGCATTTT.

The chain links TRBV7-9 to TRBJ2-3; TRBD2 matches at 7 bases. J lost 5 bases, V lost 5 bases, and 10 bases had no gene match. This CDR3 has 15 amino acids. Germline lookup yields CDR1 SEHNR and CDR2 FQNEAQ (reference sequence). The CDR3 region is CASSPRGGSGDTQYF. CDR3 DNA: TGTGCCAGCAGCCCACGGGGCGGGAGTGGAGATACGCAGTATTTT.

The rearrangement links TRBV28 to TRBJ2-7, with 9 bases identical to TRBD1. The CDR3 covers 13 residues. The J segment lost 5 bases and the V segment lost 5 bases, leaving 4 bases of the junction unmatched. Germline CDR1 MDHEN, CDR2 SYDVKM. The CDR3 nucleotides read TGTGCCAGCAGTCCCTGGACAGGGGACGAGCAGTACTTC. Translating it yields CASSPWTGDEQYF.

The V and J genes are TRBV9 and TRBJ1-1; a weak D match, TRBD1 (5 bases). The CDR3 sequence is 14 residues long. V dropped 3 bases and J dropped 5 bases, with 14 bases sitting between them. Looked up from germline, CDR1 is SGDLS and CDR2 is YYNGEE. DNA of the CDR3: TGTGCCAGCAGCGAAGGGGCCGGGCGGACTGAAGCTTTCTTT. It codes for CASSEGAGRTEAFF.

This chain links TRBV9 with TRBJ2-3; no definite D call. This CDR3 is built from 14 residues. The germline gives CDR1 SGDLS, CDR2 YYNGEE. Trimming left V 3 bases short and J 0 bases short, with 8 bases between. In nucleotides, the CDR3 is TGTGCCAGCAGCGCCCGCGGTAGCACAGATACGCAGTATTTT. It codes for CASSARGSTDTQYF.

V usage is TRBV7-6 and J usage is TRBJ2-5; 9 positions agree with TRBD2. CDR3 size: 16 residues. Germline CDR1 is SGHVS and CDR2 is FNYEAQ. The trim removed 5 bases at V and 2 bases at J, leaving 9 bases unmatched. The CDR3 loop reads CASSHIAGALQETQYF. CDR3 nucleotides: TGTGCCAGCAGCCATATAGCGGGAGCCCTTCAAGAGACCCAGTACTTC.

This sequence joins TRBV7-9 and TRBJ2-7; perhaps TRBD2 as D (5 bases). Trimming left V 1 base short and J 4 bases short, with 11 bases between. CDR1 is SEHNR and CDR2 is FQNEAQ in the germline V gene (reference sequence). CDR3 length: 14 amino acids. CDR3 protein: CASSLVVGAYEQYF. The CDR3, as DNA: TGTGCCAGCAGCTTAGTGGTGGGAGCTTACGAGCAGTACTTC.

The rearrangement links TRBV28 to TRBJ1-1, with TRBD1 identical over 8 bases. Germline-derived CDR1 and CDR2 are MDHEN and SYDVKM. CDR3 size: 15 residues. The junction had 10 bases not matched to a gene; V was cut back by 5 bases and J by 5 bases. CDR3 nucleotide sequence: TGTGCCAGCAGTGCACTGACAGGGGTGGGGACTGAAGCTTTCTTT. Amino acids: CASSALTGVGTEAFF.

The V and J genes are TRBV7-3 and TRBJ2-7, with TRBD2 matching 10 bases. Germline-derived CDR1 and CDR2 are SGHTA and FQGTGA. Losses at the gene ends were 1 base for V and 6 bases for J; bases not matched to a gene: 9. The CDR3 length is 16 residues. The CDR3 reads CASSLRGGLAGAEQYF. For the CDR3, the DNA is TGTGCCAGCAGCTTAAGGGGGGGGCTAGCGGGAGCCGAGCAGTACTTC.

The chain has TRBV6-5 and TRBJ1-1; D is unclear. Germline V gene lookup returns CDR1 MNHEY and CDR2 SVGAGI. V was pared by 8 bases and J by 3 bases, with 13 bases between. The CDR3 length is 13 residues. The CDR3 loop reads CASWRLMDTEAFF. Here the CDR3 DNA reads TGTGCCAGCTGGAGGCTTATGGACACTGAAGCTTTCTTT.

V is TRBV1 and J is TRBJ2-7; the tabulated D call, TRBD2, remains unverified against the DNA. TRBV1 is termed a pseudogene. This CDR3 contains 15 residues. The CDR3 DNA reads TGCACCATGCAAGGGTTTAGCGGGAGGGCCTCCGAGCAGTACTTC. This encodes CTMQGFSGRASEQYF.

The rearrangement joins TRBV19 to TRBJ1-5, with 9 bases identical to TRBD1. The germline CDR1 and CDR2 sequences are LNHDA and SQIVND (reference sequence). The CDR3 has 14 amino acids. The V segment lost 7 bases and the J segment 6 bases; nucleotides outside the gene matches: 7. The CDR3 reads CASKTGGSIQPQHF. In DNA, the CDR3 is TGTGCCAGTAAGACAGGGGGATCAATTCAGCCCCAGCATTTT. Full variable domain (remainder filled in from reference TRBV19 and TRBJ1-5): DGGITQSPKYLFRKEGQNVTLSCEQNLNHDAMYWYRQDPGQGLRLIYYSQIVNDFQKGDIAEGYSVSREKKESFPLTVTSAQKNPTAFYLCASKTGGSIQPQHFGDGTRLSIL.

The V and J genes are TRBV10-3 and TRBJ1-1; weak D call: TRBD1 (5 bases). This CDR3 region has 14 residues. Germline-derived CDR1 and CDR2 are ENHRY and SYGVKD. V gave up 5 bases and J gave up 5 bases, with 15 bases separating them. CDR3 sequence: CAISRGGGETEAFF. DNA for the CDR3: TGTGCCATCAGTCGCGGGGGGGGTGAGACTGAAGCTTTCTTT.